A single TCR beta chain is shown here with its context. No antigen is known for it. The sample comes from a study of shared clonotypes between healthy human individuals. Germline values: CDR1 SGDLS, CDR2 YYNGEE. Trimming removed 3 bases at V and 8 bases at J, with 11 bases between. This CDR3 has 12 amino acids. TCRdb's table, derived via immunoSEQ multiplex PCR, lists solely in-frame clones and lacks some. The sample records some 1,400,000 clones, about 96% being singletons. Study results and caveats: A small donor pool kept down the genetic and exposure-history diversity that was represented.

The origin of this receptor is a man aged 25 to 40 in good health. The chain links TRBV9 to TRBJ1-2; D gene unclear. The sample was naive CD4+ T cells sorted from blood. Described subset: CD45RA+ positively selected. The CDR3 DNA follows: TGTGCCAGCAGCGCTGGACCGGGGGGCTACACCTTC. It specifies CASSAGPGGYTF.